This T cell receptor beta chain emerged from a study of T cells in Graves' hyperthyroidism and ophthalmopathy. Overall study findings and caveats: In the blood, most expanded thyroid clonotypes above 0.001 appeared as well.

This clonotype was recorded at least ten times. Its target is unknown. TCR beta CDR3 sequences were amplified from RNA transcripts. HTBI primers drove first-round RT-PCR of the TCR CDR3. TCRdb re-called the multiplex PCR reads with MiXCR, one entry per CDR3 protein. Among about 280,000 distinct CDR3 sequences, less than 30% were seen once, and the ten largest hold approximately 25%. Germline CDR1 DFQATT, CDR2 SNEGSKA (reference sequence). This CDR3 is 16 amino acids long. V was trimmed by 2 bases and J by 1 base, leaving 17 bases between them. The sample was blood. This sequence was found in a man aged 35-49 years with Graves' hyperthyroidism that later progressed to Graves' ophthalmopathy. This rearrangement joins TRBV20-1 to TRBJ1-1, with D hard to call. The CDR3 loop is CSARPPGIKWNTEAFF. CDR3 nucleotides: TGCAGTGCTAGACCCCCCGGGATAAAGTGGAACACTGAAGCTTTCTTT.